Given below is one T cell receptor beta chain in context. Antigen: not known. The data derive from a study of cytomegalovirus exposure and HLA in healthy donors. Study-level points and caveats: TCR beta chains numbering under 200 were designated cytomegalovirus-associated. Under in vitro conditions, a few CMV-associated chains were confirmed as specific for CMV antigens.

The donors were members of the roughly 130-subject validation cohort (separate from the roughly 700-subject first cohort). The CDR3 has 13 amino acids. Trimming cost V 6 bases and J 1 base, with 9 bases left between them. Germline assignment: CDR1 ENHRY and CDR2 SYGVKD. Profiled with immunoSEQ multiplex PCR; TCRdb holds only in-frame clones, not every one. The sample records about 120,000 clones, 80% to 90% being singletons. This TCR was sampled from a man aged 18 to 30 in good health and CMV-seropositive. Sequences were obtained from PBMCs. The genes are TRBV10-3 and TRBJ1-1; possibly TRBD1 for D (5 bases). CDR3 sequence (DNA): TGTGCCATCAGCCCTACAGGGAACACTGAAGCTTTCTTT. Its translation is CAISPTGNTEAFF.